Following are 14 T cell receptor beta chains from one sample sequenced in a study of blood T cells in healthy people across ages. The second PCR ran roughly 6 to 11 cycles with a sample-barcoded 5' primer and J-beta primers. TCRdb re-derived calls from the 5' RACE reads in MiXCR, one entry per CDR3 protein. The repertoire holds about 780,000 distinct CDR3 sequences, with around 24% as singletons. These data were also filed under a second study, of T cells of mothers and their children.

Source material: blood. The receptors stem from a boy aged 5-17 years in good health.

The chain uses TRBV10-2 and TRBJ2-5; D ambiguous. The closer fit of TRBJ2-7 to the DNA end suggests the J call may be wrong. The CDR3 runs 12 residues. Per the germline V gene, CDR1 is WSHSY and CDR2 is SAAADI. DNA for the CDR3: TGCGCCAGCAGTATACGGACCTACGAGCAGTACTTC. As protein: CASSIRTYEQYF.

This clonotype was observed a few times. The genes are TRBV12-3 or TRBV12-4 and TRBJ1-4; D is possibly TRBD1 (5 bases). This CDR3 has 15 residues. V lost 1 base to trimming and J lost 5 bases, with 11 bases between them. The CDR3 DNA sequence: TGTGCCAGCAGTTTAGGCCGGGGGTTAAATGAAAAACTGTTTTTT. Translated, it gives CASSLGRGLNEKLFF.

The CDR3 DNA follows: TGTGCCAGCAGCCACGGGACAGGGAGCCGTGACGAGCAGTACTTC. Protein: CASSHGTGSRDEQYF. The V gene is TRBV7-3, the J gene TRBJ2-7; the match to TRBD1 covers 9 bases. The ends lost 5 bases at V and 5 bases at J; junction bases unmatched: 10. Germline V gives CDR1 SGHTA, CDR2 FQGTGA. The CDR3 is made up of 15 amino acids.

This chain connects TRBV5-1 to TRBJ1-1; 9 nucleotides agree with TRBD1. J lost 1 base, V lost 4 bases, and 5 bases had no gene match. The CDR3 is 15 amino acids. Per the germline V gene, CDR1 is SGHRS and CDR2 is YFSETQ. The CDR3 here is CASSGWTGENTEAFF. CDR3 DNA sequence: TGCGCCAGCAGCGGGTGGACAGGGGAGAACACTGAAGCTTTCTTT.

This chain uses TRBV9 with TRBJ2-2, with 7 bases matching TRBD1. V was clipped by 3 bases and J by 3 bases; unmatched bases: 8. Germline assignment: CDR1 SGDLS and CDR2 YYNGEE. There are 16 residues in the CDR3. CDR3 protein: CASSDRQGIYTGELFF. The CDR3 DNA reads TGTGCCAGCAGCGACCGACAGGGCATCTACACCGGGGAGCTGTTTTTT.

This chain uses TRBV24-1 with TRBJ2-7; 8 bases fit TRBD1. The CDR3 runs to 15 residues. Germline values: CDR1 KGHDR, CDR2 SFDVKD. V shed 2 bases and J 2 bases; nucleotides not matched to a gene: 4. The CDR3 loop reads CATSDSGQGAYEQYF. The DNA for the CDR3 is TGTGCCACCAGTGATTCCGGACAGGGTGCCTACGAGCAGTACTTC.

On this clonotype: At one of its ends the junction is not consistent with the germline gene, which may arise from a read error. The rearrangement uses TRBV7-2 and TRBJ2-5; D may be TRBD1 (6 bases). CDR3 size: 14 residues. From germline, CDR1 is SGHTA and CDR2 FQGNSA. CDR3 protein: CVSSPYRVEETQYF. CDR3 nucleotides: TGTGTCAGCAGCCCATACAGGGTCGAGGAGACCCAGTACTTC.

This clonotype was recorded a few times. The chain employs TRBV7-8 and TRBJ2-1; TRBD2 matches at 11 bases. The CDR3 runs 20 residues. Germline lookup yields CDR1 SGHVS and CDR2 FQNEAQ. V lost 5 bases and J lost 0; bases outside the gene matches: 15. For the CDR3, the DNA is TGTGCCAGCAGCCAATTTGTGGAGCTAGCGGGGGGTCCCTCCTACAATGAGCAGTTCTTC. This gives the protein CASSQFVELAGGPSYNEQFF.

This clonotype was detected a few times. The CDR3 DNA sequence: TGTGCCAGCAGCCAACGCCGGGACAGGGGGCCCTACGAGCAGTACTTC. As protein: CASSQRRDRGPYEQYF. The chain recombines TRBV14 with TRBJ2-7, with 12 bases lining up with TRBD1. V was clipped by 2 bases and J by 2 bases; unmatched bases: 4. Germline V gives CDR1 SGHDN, CDR2 FVKESK. There are 16 residues in the CDR3. The full variable domain, its missing parts supplied by reference TRBV14 and TRBJ2-7, is EAGVTQFPSHSVIEKGQTVTLRCDPISGHDNLYWYRRVMGKEIKFLLHFVKESKQDESGMPNNRFLAERTGGTYSTLKVQPAELEDSGVYFCASSQRRDRGPYEQYFGPGTRLTVT.

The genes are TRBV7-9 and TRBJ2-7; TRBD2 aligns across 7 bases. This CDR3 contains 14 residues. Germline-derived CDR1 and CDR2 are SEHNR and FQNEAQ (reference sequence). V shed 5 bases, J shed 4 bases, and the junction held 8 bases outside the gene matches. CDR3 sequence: CASSQPGTIYEQYF. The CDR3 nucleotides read TGTGCCAGCAGCCAGCCCGGGACTATTTACGAGCAGTACTTC.

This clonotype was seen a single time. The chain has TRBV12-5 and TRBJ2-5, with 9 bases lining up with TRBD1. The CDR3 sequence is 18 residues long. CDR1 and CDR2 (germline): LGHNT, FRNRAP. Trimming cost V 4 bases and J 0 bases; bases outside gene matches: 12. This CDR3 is CASGSPGTGNLYQETQYF. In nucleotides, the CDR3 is TGTGCTAGTGGTTCCCCCGGGACAGGGAACTTGTACCAAGAGACCCAGTACTTC.

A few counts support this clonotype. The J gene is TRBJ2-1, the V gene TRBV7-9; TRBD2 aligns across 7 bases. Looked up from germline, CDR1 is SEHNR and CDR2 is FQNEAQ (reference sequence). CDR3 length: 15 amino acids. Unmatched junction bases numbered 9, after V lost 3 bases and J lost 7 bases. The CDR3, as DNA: TGTGCCAGCAGCTTCCAAGGTCTGCGGGGGAATGAGCAGTTCTTC. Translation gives CASSFQGLRGNEQFF.

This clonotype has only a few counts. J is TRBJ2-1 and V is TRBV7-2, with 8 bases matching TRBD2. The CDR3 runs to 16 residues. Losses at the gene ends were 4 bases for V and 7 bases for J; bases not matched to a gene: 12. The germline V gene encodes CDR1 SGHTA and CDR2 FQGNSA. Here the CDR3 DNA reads TGTGCCAGCAGCTCCTTTTGGTTTAGCGGGGAGAATGAGCAGTTCTTC. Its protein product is CASSSFWFSGENEQFF.

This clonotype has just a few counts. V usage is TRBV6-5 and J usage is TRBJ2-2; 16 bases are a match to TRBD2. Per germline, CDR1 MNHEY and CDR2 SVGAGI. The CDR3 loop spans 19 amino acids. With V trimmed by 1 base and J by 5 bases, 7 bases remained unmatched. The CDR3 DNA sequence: TGTGCCAGCAGTTACTTTGGGACTAGCGGGGGGGCTCGGACCGGGGAGCTGTTTTTT. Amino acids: CASSYFGTSGGARTGELFF.